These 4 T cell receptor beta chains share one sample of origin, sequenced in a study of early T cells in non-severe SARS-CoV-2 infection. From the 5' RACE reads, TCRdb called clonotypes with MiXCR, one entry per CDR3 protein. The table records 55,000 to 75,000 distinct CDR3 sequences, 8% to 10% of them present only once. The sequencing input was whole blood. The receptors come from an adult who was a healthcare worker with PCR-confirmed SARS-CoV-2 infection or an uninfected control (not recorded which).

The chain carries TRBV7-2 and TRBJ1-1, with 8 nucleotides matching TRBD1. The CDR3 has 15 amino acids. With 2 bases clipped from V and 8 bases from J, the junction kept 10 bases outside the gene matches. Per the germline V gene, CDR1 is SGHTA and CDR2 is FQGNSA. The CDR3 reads CASSLTGQGTGEAFF. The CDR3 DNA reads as TGTGCCAGCAGCTTAACTGGACAGGGTACTGGGGAAGCTTTCTTT.

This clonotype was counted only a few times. CDR3 in DNA: TGTGCCAGTAACAGCGGGACCGGACGGGAAAAACTGTTTTTT. It is translated as CASNSGTGREKLFF. The chain links TRBV6-6 to TRBJ1-4, with a weak D call TRBD1 (5 bases). Per germline, CDR1 MNHNY and CDR2 SVGAGI (reference sequence). Trimming took off 9 bases at V and 8 bases at J, with 19 bases between the two ends. The CDR3 has 14 amino acids.

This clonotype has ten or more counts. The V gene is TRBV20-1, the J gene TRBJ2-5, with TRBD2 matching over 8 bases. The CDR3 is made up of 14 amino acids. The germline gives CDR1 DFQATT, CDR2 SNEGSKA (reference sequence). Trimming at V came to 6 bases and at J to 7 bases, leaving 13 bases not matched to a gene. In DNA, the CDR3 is TGCAGTGCAAGGAGCGGGGGCGCCGAAGTGACCCAGTACTTC. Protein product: CSARSGGAEVTQYF.

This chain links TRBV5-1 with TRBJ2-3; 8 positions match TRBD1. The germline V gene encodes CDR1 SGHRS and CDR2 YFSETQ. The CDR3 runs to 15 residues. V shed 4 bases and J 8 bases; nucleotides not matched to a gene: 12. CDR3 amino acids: CASSATGQDSGTQYF. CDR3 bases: TGCGCCAGCAGCGCCACGGGACAGGATAGTGGTACGCAGTATTTT.